These T cell receptor beta chains were read from a single sample in a study of response to subunit inactivated influenza vaccine. Each CDR3 protein is one row after TCRdb ran MiXCR on the RT-PCR reads. The sample yields 800,000 to 1,000,000 distinct CDR3 sequences, around 21% seen once. Sequences were derived from PBMCs from blood, sampled 5 to 6 days after vaccination. The receptors stem from a man aged 45-60 years who received an inactivated influenza vaccine. CDR3s include the opening cysteine and the closing phenylalanine or tryptophan. Fields, in order: D gene, clone size, J gene, V gene, CDR3 DNA, CDR3 protein. A D gene is named only where the DNA matches it firmly. Clone sizes are given selectively: once, few, many, or a class where the clone is expanded.

D: TRBD2
size: many
J: TRBJ2-7
V: TRBV4-2
DNA: TGTGCCAGCAGCCAAGATCTGTCTAGCGGGGCCCTCTCCTACGAGCAGTACTTC
CDR3: CASSQDLSSGALSYEQYF

D: NA
size: many
J: TRBJ1-1
V: TRBV5-1
DNA: TGCGCCAGCAGCTTGGTGCCGGAGAACACTGAAGCTTTCTTT
CDR3: CASSLVPENTEAFF

D: NA
size: NA
J: TRBJ1-2
V: TRBV6-6
DNA: TGTGCCAGCACGCCTAGACAGGTGGGGGGCTACACCTTC
CDR3: CASTPRQVGGYTF

D: NA
size: few
J: TRBJ2-1
V: TRBV24-1
DNA: TGTGCCACCAGTGAGCGGACTGTCAATGAGCAGTTCTTC
CDR3: CATSERTVNEQFF

D: NA
size: few
J: TRBJ2-1
V: TRBV5-1
DNA: TGCGCCAGCAGCTTGGCCGTGGACCCCCGCTCCTACAATGAGCAGTTCTTC
CDR3: CASSLAVDPRSYNEQFF

D: NA
size: few
J: TRBJ1-5
V: TRBV6-1
DNA: TGTGCCAGCAGAGGGATTTATAGCAATCAGCCCCAGCATTTT
CDR3: CASRGIYSNQPQHF

D: NA
size: NA
J: TRBJ2-2
V: TRBV6-5
DNA: TGTGCCAGCAGTTACTCGATCCCACTGCCGGCCCCCCTCGGGGAGCTGTTTTTT
CDR3: CASSYSIPLPAPLGELFF

D: NA
size: NA
J: TRBJ2-1
V: TRBV21-1
DNA: TGTGCCAGCAGCAAAGGTGGACTAGCGGGAGGGGACAATGAGCAGTTCTTC
CDR3: CASSKGGLAGGDNEQFF

D: TRBD1
size: NA
J: TRBJ2-5
V: TRBV6-2/TRBV6-3
DNA: TGTGCCAGCAGTTTCGGACAGGGTAGACCCCAGTACTTC
CDR3: CASSFGQGRPQYF

D: NA
size: NA
J: TRBJ1-2
V: TRBV30
DNA: TGTGCCTGGACCAGGGACCCCGGAACTGGCTACACCTTC
CDR3: CAWTRDPGTGYTF

D: TRBD1
size: NA
J: TRBJ2-2
V: TRBV7-9
DNA: TGTGCCAGCAGCACTAGACAGGGCGTGGACGGGGAGCTGTTTTTT
CDR3: CASSTRQGVDGELFF

D: TRBD1
size: few
J: TRBJ2-7
V: TRBV11-2
DNA: TGTGCCAGCAACGGACAGGGGGCAACCGAGCAGTACTTC
CDR3: CASNGQGATEQYF

D: NA
size: few
J: TRBJ2-3
V: TRBV12-3/TRBV12-4
DNA: TGTGCCAGCAGTTTAAGGAGGGCAGGGCGTGGAGATACGCAGTATTTT
CDR3: CASSLRRAGRGDTQYF

D: NA
size: NA
J: TRBJ2-1
V: TRBV20-1
DNA: TGCAGTGCTAGAGAGATATTACTATACAATGAGCAGTTCTTC
CDR3: CSAREILLYNEQFF

D: TRBD2
size: few
J: TRBJ2-1
V: TRBV7-2
DNA: TGTGCCAGCACCGTGGGGTTTGCGGGAGGGCAAAATGAGCAGTTCTTC
CDR3: CASTVGFAGGQNEQFF

D: NA
size: NA
J: TRBJ2-7
V: TRBV5-1
DNA: TGCGCCAGCAGCCCCCTTGACGGGGGTACCTACGAGCAGTACTTC
CDR3: CASSPLDGGTYEQYF

D: NA
size: NA
J: TRBJ2-7
V: TRBV11-1
DNA: TGTGCCAGCAGCCATTCAGGAGAGCAGTACTTC
CDR3: CASSHSGEQYF

D: NA
size: few
J: TRBJ1-1
V: TRBV10-3
DNA: TGTGCCATCAGTGATGTAGGGCAGCAAAACACTGAAGCTTTCTTT
CDR3: CAISDVGQQNTEAFF

D: TRBD2
size: few
J: TRBJ2-1
V: TRBV15
DNA: TGTGCCACCAGCGTAGCGGGGGGGCCGAATGAGCAGTTCTTC
CDR3: CATSVAGGPNEQFF

D: TRBD1
size: NA
J: TRBJ2-1
V: TRBV12-3/TRBV12-4
DNA: TGTGCCAGCAGTTTGGGGACAGGGAATTTCAATGAGCAGTTCTTC
CDR3: CASSLGTGNFNEQFF

D: NA
size: NA
J: TRBJ2-7
V: TRBV15
DNA: TGTGCCACCAGCAGCCTCACTCTCCTCGAGCAGTACTTC
CDR3: CATSSLTLLEQYF

D: TRBD1
size: NA
J: TRBJ2-1
V: TRBV18
DNA: TGTGCCAGCTCACCATGGGACAGGGGATACAATGAGCAGTTCTTC
CDR3: CASSPWDRGYNEQFF

D: TRBD1
size: many
J: TRBJ1-5
V: TRBV15
DNA: TGTGCCACCAGCAGAGATCGTCGGGGACAGGGGTATGGCAATCAGCCCCAGCATTTT
CDR3: CATSRDRRGQGYGNQPQHF

D: NA
size: few
J: TRBJ1-6
V: TRBV4-2
DNA: TGTGCCAGCAGCCCGAAGGCAGTACCCTTCGATTCACCCCTCCACTTT
CDR3: CASSPKAVPFDSPLHF

D: NA
size: few
J: TRBJ2-7
V: TRBV20-1
DNA: TGCAGTGCTAGAGACACAGCCGCCTACGAGCAGTACTTC
CDR3: CSARDTAAYEQYF

D: TRBD2
size: few
J: TRBJ2-5
V: TRBV20-1
DNA: TGCAGTGCTAGAGCCAGACTAGCGGTAAACCAAGAGACCCAGTACTTC
CDR3: CSARARLAVNQETQYF

D: NA
size: few
J: TRBJ1-1
V: TRBV6-1
DNA: TGTGCCAGCAGTGAGGGGGGTGCCACTGAAGCTTTCTTT
CDR3: CASSEGGATEAFF

D: NA
size: NA
J: TRBJ1-1
V: TRBV15
DNA: TGTGCCACCAGCAGATACGGAGGGTGGTCTGTTGAAGCTTTCTTT
CDR3: CATSRYGGWSVEAFF

D: NA
size: few
J: TRBJ2-7
V: TRBV12-2
DNA: TGTGCAAGTCGCTTAGGGTCGGTTGTTGGGCAAGACTCCTACGAGCAGTACTTC
CDR3: CASRLGSVVGQDSYEQYF

D: TRBD2
size: NA
J: TRBJ2-3
V: TRBV27
DNA: TGTGCCAGCAGTTTATTAGCGGGAAAAGCGGGTACGCAGTATTTT
CDR3: CASSLLAGKAGTQYF

D: NA
size: NA
J: TRBJ1-1
V: TRBV15
DNA: TGTGCCACCAGCATTGGGGGGCTGAACACTGAAGCTTTCTTT
CDR3: CATSIGGLNTEAFF